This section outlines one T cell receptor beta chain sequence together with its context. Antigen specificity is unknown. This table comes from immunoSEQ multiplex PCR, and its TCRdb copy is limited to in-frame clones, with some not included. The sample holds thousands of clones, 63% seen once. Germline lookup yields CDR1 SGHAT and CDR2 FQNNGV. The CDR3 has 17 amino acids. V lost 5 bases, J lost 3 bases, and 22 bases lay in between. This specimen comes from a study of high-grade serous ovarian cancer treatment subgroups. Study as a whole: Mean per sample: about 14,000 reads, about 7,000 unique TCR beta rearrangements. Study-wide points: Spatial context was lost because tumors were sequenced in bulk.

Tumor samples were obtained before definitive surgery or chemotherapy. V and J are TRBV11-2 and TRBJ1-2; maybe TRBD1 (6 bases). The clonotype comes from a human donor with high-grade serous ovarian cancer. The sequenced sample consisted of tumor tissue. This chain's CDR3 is CASSQEIMDSRDYGYTF. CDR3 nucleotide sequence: TGTGCCAGCAGCCAGGAAATAATGGACAGCCGGGACTATGGCTACACCTTC. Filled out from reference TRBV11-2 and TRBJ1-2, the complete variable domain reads EAGVAQSPRYKIIEKRQSVAFWCNPISGHATLYWYQQILGQGPKLLIQFQNNGVVDDSQLPKDRFSAERLKGVDSTLKIQPAKLEDSAVYLCASSQEIMDSRDYGYTFGSGTRLTVV.